The clone carrying this T cell receptor (beta chain) was counted a few times. Between the trimmed V and J ends, which lost 2 bases and 7 bases, there was a span of 7 bases. The CDR3 is 12 amino acids. CDR1 is SGHTA and CDR2 is FQGTGA in the germline V gene. The data were taken from a study of blood T cell repertoires in COVID-19. Generated by immunoSEQ multiplex PCR, the TCRdb table keeps only in-frame clones and is missing some. The repertoire holds fewer than 40,000 clones, with about four fifths as singletons. J is TRBJ2-3 and V is TRBV7-3, with D maybe TRBD1 (5 bases). The sample comprised peripheral blood. This receptor was taken from a man in his 70s with acute or convalescent COVID-19. The CDR3 DNA reads as TGTGCCAGCAGCTTAGACAGAAATACGCAGTATTTT. This sequence encodes CASSLDRNTQYF. Based on the CDR3 plus reference TRBV7-3 and TRBJ2-3, the full variable domain is GAGVSQTPSNKVTEKGKYVELRCDPISGHTALYWYRQSLGQGPEFLIYFQGTGAADDSGLPNDRFFAVRPEGSVSTLKIQRTERGDSAVYLCASSLDRNTQYFGPGTRLTVL.